This T cell receptor (beta chain) emerged from a study of regulatory T cells in long-lasting Graves disease. Time point meaning: persistent/refractory GD, antithyroid drugs over 5 years with positive TRAb. Scientists built the TCR library using RNA that was extracted from PBMCs. Per American Thyroid Association guidelines, Graves' disease was diagnosed. Each patient gave 7.5 to 9 milliliters of EDTA-anticoagulated peripheral blood. This CDR3 is built from 15 residues. V lost 4 bases and J lost 1, with 13 bases in between. Germline values: CDR1 MNHEY, CDR2 SVGAGI. To make TCR beta libraries, researchers used iRepertoire HTBI primers and Arm-PCR of CDR3 regions. TCRdb used MiXCR to reprocess the multiplex PCR reads, holding one entry per CDR3 protein. The sample lists 300,000 or so distinct CDR3 sequences, less than 20% occurring once. This clonotype has just one count. A single base is all that separates this from a far larger clone, so a read error is likely. Since no conserved phenylalanine or tryptophan closes the CDR3, a read error is the likely cause.

This rearrangement joins TRBV6-5 to TRBJ2-5; TRBD1 might be the D (6 bases). Sequenced here: peripheral blood mononuclear cells (PBMCs), sampled when the disease was refractory, from a patient treated with antithyroid drugs. This TCR came from a female donor with Graves disease. The CDR3 spells CASSSALDSQETQYS. In DNA, the CDR3 is TGTGCCAGCAGTTCGGCTTTGGACAGCCAAGAGACCCAGTACTCC.